These 32 T cell receptor beta chains share one sample of origin, sequenced in a study of T cell responses to AZD1222 COVID-19 vaccine. Produced via immunoSEQ multiplex PCR; TCRdb's table is partial and in-frame only. The profile shows over 130,000 clones, roughly 90% of them singletons. Here the sequenced sample was peripheral blood, taken 28 days after the second AZD1222 dose. The receptors derive from an adult who received the AZD1222 COVID-19 vaccine.

This sequence joins TRBV5-4 and TRBJ2-7; possibly TRBD1 for D (6 bases). Trimming cost V 7 bases and J 3 bases, with 14 bases left between them. There are 13 residues in the CDR3. The germline V gene encodes CDR1 SGHNT and CDR2 YYREEE (reference sequence). The CDR3, as DNA: TGTGCCAGCGGATCCGGGACAATCTACGAGCAGTACTTC. This codes for CASGSGTIYEQYF.

V and J are TRBV5-1 and TRBJ2-5; 8 bases line up with TRBD1. Per the germline V gene, CDR1 is SGHRS and CDR2 is YFSETQ. This CDR3 is built from 15 residues. The V gene end was trimmed by 0 bases and the J gene end by 0 bases; junction bases not matched to a gene: 1. The CDR3 nucleotides are TGCGCCAGCAGCTTGGGACAGGGGTACCAAGAGACCCAGTACTTC. Its protein product is CASSLGQGYQETQYF.

Only one count was recorded for this clone. This chain uses TRBV15 with TRBJ1-4; the D is unclear. Germline V gene data show CDR1 as LNHNV and CDR2 as YYDKDF (reference sequence). V was pared by 1 base and J by 7 bases, with 7 bases between. This CDR3 has 13 residues. The CDR3 nucleotides read TGTGCCACCAGCAGAGGTGCCGGTGAAAAACTGTTTTTT. Protein product: CATSRGAGEKLFF.

This rearrangement joins TRBV19 to TRBJ1-1; D gene ambiguous. Germline V gene lookup returns CDR1 LNHDA and CDR2 SQIVND (reference sequence). The V gene lost 11 bases and the J gene lost 2 bases, with 15 bases spanning the gap. The length of the CDR3 is 13 residues. CDR3 amino acids: CAGPSTTNTEAFF. The CDR3 nucleotides are TGTGCCGGACCCTCGACAACCAACACTGAAGCTTTCTTT.

In DNA, the CDR3 is TGTGCCAGCAGATTAGGGGATCGTAGGGCCAACGTCCTGACTTTC. This translates into CASRLGDRRANVLTF. The chain couples TRBV6-5 to TRBJ2-6, with D perhaps TRBD1 (5 bases). The CDR3 is 15 amino acids. V was cut by 6 bases and J by 5 bases, with 14 bases left in between. The V gene's germline CDR1 is MNHEY and CDR2 SVGAGI.

V usage is TRBV6-1 and J usage is TRBJ1-1; no definite D call. CDR3 length: 15 residues. V lost 1 base and J 0 bases, leaving 9 bases between the germline ends. Germline values: CDR1 MNHNS, CDR2 SASEGT. The CDR3 is CASSEEGRLNTEAFF. In nucleotides, the CDR3 is TGTGCCAGCAGTGAAGAAGGACGCCTGAACACTGAAGCTTTCTTT.

The chain has TRBV6-4 and TRBJ1-2, with a possible D match to TRBD1 (6 bases). Between the trimmed V and J ends, which lost 0 bases and 8 bases, there was a span of 13 bases. The CDR3 is 14 amino acids. CDR1 is MRHNA, CDR2 SNTAGT, per germline. CDR3 sequence (DNA): TGTGCCAGCAGTGACTCTGAGCAGGGGTTCGGCTACACCTTC. This encodes CASSDSEQGFGYTF.

This chain connects TRBV19 to TRBJ1-2, with unresolved D. Trimming removed 10 bases at V and 3 bases at J, with 21 bases between. CDR1 LNHDA and CDR2 SQIVND come from the germline V gene (reference sequence). CDR3 size: 15 residues. In nucleotides, the CDR3 is TGTGCCACCTCTATCCTCGGGGAATCGGACTATGGCTACACCTTC. This codes for CATSILGESDYGYTF.

The genes are TRBV18 and TRBJ2-6, with a possible D match to TRBD1 (6 bases). Between the trimmed V and J ends, which lost 2 bases and 2 bases, there was a span of 13 bases. Per germline, CDR1 KGHSH and CDR2 LQKENI. The CDR3 contains 17 residues. CDR3 region: CASSPWEKGAGANVLTF. The CDR3 DNA reads as TGTGCCAGCTCACCATGGGAGAAGGGGGCTGGGGCCAACGTCCTGACTTTC.

CDR3 nucleotides: TGTGCCAGCAGAGAAACAGGGCTGAATTCACCCCTCCACTTT. It encodes CASRETGLNSPLHF. The chain links TRBV28 to TRBJ1-6; TRBD1 might be the D (6 bases). The ends were cut back, 6 bases at V and 7 bases at J, with 13 bases in the middle. Germline-derived CDR1 and CDR2 are MDHEN and SYDVKM. The CDR3 is 14 amino acids.

The chain joins TRBV29-1 to TRBJ1-2, with TRBD1 matching 10 bases. The CDR3 is made up of 13 amino acids. V trimming: 4 bases; J trimming: 7 bases; junction bases outside the gene matches: 6. Germline CDR1 reads SQVTM; CDR2 reads ANQGSEA. CDR3 DNA: TGCAGCGTTGTGAGACAGGGGGCGGTTGGCTACACCTTC. Protein: CSVVRQGAVGYTF.

This clone was picked up one time. This sequence joins TRBV2 and TRBJ2-2; weak D call: TRBD2 (5 bases). Germline V gene lookup returns CDR1 SNHLY and CDR2 FYNNEI. V was pared by 6 bases and J by 6 bases, with 5 bases between. The CDR3 runs to 11 residues. CDR3: CASSGAGELFF. CDR3 in DNA: TGTGCCAGCAGCGGGGCCGGGGAGCTGTTTTTT.

V is TRBV4-1 and J is TRBJ2-7; 8 bases line up with TRBD1. There are 15 residues in the CDR3. Germline values: CDR1 MGHRA, CDR2 YSYEKL. V was pared by 4 bases and J by 4 bases, with 9 bases of the junction left unmatched. The CDR3 bases are TGCGCCAGCAGCCTTGTCCCGGACAGGGAATACGAGCAGTACTTC. This gives the protein CASSLVPDREYEQYF.

This chain connects TRBV29-1 to TRBJ2-5; D gene unclear. V was cut by 4 bases and J by 5 bases, with 5 bases left in between. Germline-derived CDR1 and CDR2 are SQVTM and ANQGSEA. The CDR3 is 10 residues long. CDR3 DNA: TGCAGCGTTGCGACGGAGACCCAGTACTTC. This gives the protein CSVATETQYF.

The gene calls are TRBV3-1 (or the pseudogene TRBV3-2) and TRBJ2-2; 7 nucleotides align to TRBD1. The V segment lost 1 base and the J segment 0 bases; nucleotides outside the gene matches: 5. The CDR3 extends over 17 amino acids. Germline CDR1 and CDR2: LGHDT and YNNKEL (reference sequence). CDR3: CASSQGHRGTNTGELFF. The CDR3 DNA reads as TGTGCCAGCAGCCAAGGTCACAGGGGCACGAACACCGGGGAGCTGTTTTTT.

This clone turned up a few times. This sequence joins TRBV30 and TRBJ2-5; the D call may be TRBD1 or TRBD2 (5 bases each). The CDR3 is 13 amino acids. Germline CDR1 reads GTSNPN; CDR2 reads SVGIG (reference sequence). Deletions cut 3 bases from V and 1 base from J, with 9 bases between. The CDR3 region is CAWSRGTQETQYF. The DNA for the CDR3 is TGTGCCTGGAGCAGAGGGACCCAAGAGACCCAGTACTTC.

V and J are TRBV4-1 and TRBJ1-1; D unresolved. This CDR3 has 13 amino acids. Per the germline V gene, CDR1 is MGHRA and CDR2 is YSYEKL. V was clipped by 4 bases and J by 7 bases, with 13 bases between them. CDR3 sequence (DNA): TGCGCCAGCAGCCTCCTTCAGGTCGGTGAAGCTTTCTTT. Protein: CASSLLQVGEAFF.

The V and J genes are TRBV6-2 or TRBV6-3 and TRBJ2-1, with a weak D call TRBD2 (6 bases). V was shortened by 6 bases and J by 12 bases, with 12 bases between the two germline ends. The CDR3 has 11 residues. Germline V CDR1 and CDR2: MNHEY, SVGEGT. As DNA, the CDR3 is TGTGCCAGCAGCTTTAGCGGAGGGCAGTTCTTC. It translates to CASSFSGGQFF.

V is TRBV4-1 and J is TRBJ2-1; no firm D call. This CDR3 is 13 amino acids long. Between the trimmed V and J ends, which lost 1 base and 4 bases, there was a span of 5 bases. CDR1 is MGHRA and CDR2 is YSYEKL in the germline V gene. Here the CDR3 reads CASSQASYNEQFF. CDR3 in DNA: TGCGCCAGCAGCCAAGCTAGTTACAATGAGCAGTTCTTC.

The V call is TRBV5-5, the J call TRBJ2-7, with TRBD2 identical over 7 bases. Trimming at V came to 6 bases and at J to 7 bases, leaving 16 bases not matched to a gene. This CDR3 is built from 15 residues. Germline-derived CDR1 and CDR2 are SGHKS and YYEKEE (reference sequence). The CDR3 spells CASNGDWGGSLEQYF. Written as DNA, the CDR3 is TGTGCCAGCAACGGAGATTGGGGCGGGAGTTTAGAGCAGTACTTC.

V usage is TRBV4-1 and J usage is TRBJ1-5, with 8 nucleotides matching TRBD1. The CDR3 runs to 17 residues. CDR1 is MGHRA and CDR2 is YSYEKL in the germline V gene. Germline trimming cut 1 base from V and 1 base from J; bases unmatched to any gene: 6. The CDR3 DNA sequence: TGCGCCAGCAGCCAAGCTAACAGGGGGTTAAGCAATCAGCCCCAGCATTTT. Encoded protein: CASSQANRGLSNQPQHF.

This chain links TRBV6-5 with TRBJ2-7; D is undetermined. The germline V gene has CDR1 MNHEY and CDR2 SVGAGI. The V and J ends lost 2 bases and 2 bases respectively, with 13 bases between them. This CDR3 is 15 amino acids long. The DNA for the CDR3 is TGTGCCAGCAGTTACGGTGCCAGATGGGCCTACGAGCAGTACTTC. Encoded protein: CASSYGARWAYEQYF.

This sequence joins TRBV27 and TRBJ2-3, with TRBD2 identical over 12 bases. From germline, CDR1 is MNHEY and CDR2 SMNVEV (reference sequence). V was pared by 5 bases and J by 0 bases, with 3 bases of the junction left unmatched. The CDR3 is 16 residues long. The CDR3 here is CASSPGLAGSTDTQYF. The CDR3 region has the DNA TGTGCCAGCAGTCCCGGACTAGCGGGAAGCACAGATACGCAGTATTTT.

The chain recombines TRBV5-1 with TRBJ1-1, with D possibly TRBD1 on 6 matching bases. The CDR3 consists of 14 residues. V shed 5 bases and J shed 1 base, with 12 bases lying between them. Germline CDR1 and CDR2: SGHRS and YFSETQ. CDR3 nucleotide sequence: TGCGCCAGCAGTCCTACCAGGGGGAACACTGAAGCTTTCTTT. Its protein product is CASSPTRGNTEAFF.

J is TRBJ2-7 and V is TRBV3-1 (or the pseudogene TRBV3-2); D may match TRBD1 or TRBD2 (5 bases each). The V end lost 10 bases, the J end lost 7 bases, and 17 bases lay between the germline ends. The CDR3 is 12 residues long. CDR1 LGHDT and CDR2 YNNKEL come from the germline V gene (reference sequence). CDR3 in DNA: TGTGCCACCTCTGCCGGGGCAGCGGAGCAGTACTTC. This sequence encodes CATSAGAAEQYF.

The genes are TRBV27 and TRBJ2-1, with D perhaps given as TRBD1 or TRBD2 (5 bases each). The germline V gene encodes CDR1 MNHEY and CDR2 SMNVEV (reference sequence). Trimming took 2 bases from V and 10 from J, leaving 21 bases between them. The CDR3 totals 16 residues. For the CDR3, the DNA is TGTGCCAGCAGTTTAGCGATTGGGGACCACCTACGGGAGCAGTTCTTC. This sequence encodes CASSLAIGDHLREQFF.

The chain links TRBV5-1 to TRBJ1-2; 7 bases line up with TRBD1. V lost 4 bases, J lost 0 bases, and 9 bases stayed unmatched. Germline CDR1 and CDR2: SGHRS and YFSETQ. This CDR3 comprises 16 residues. This CDR3 reads CASSRRTGETNYGYTF. The CDR3 bases are TGCGCCAGCAGCAGGAGGACAGGAGAGACTAACTATGGCTACACCTTC.

This sequence joins TRBV5-6 and TRBJ1-6; tentative D call: TRBD1 (6 bases). Germline lookup yields CDR1 SGHDT and CDR2 YYEEEE. The CDR3 contains 16 residues. The V end was cut by 1 base, the J end by 4 bases, with 12 bases between. CDR3 sequence reads: CASSLSKQGYNSPLHF. In DNA, the CDR3 is TGTGCCAGCAGCTTGAGTAAGCAGGGGTATAATTCACCCCTCCACTTT. The full variable domain, completed using reference TRBV5-6 and TRBJ1-6, is DAGVTQSPTHLIKTRGQQVTLRCSPKSGHDTVSWYQQALGQGPQFIFQYYEEEERQRGNFPDRFSGHQFPNYSSELNVNALLLGDSALYLCASSLSKQGYNSPLHFGNGTRLTVT.

The V call is TRBV4-1, the J call TRBJ1-3; D is uncertain. Germline CDR1 MGHRA, CDR2 YSYEKL. The CDR3 sequence is 15 residues long. Trimming removed 1 base at V and 0 bases at J, with 7 bases between. The CDR3 bases are TGCGCCAGCAGCCAAGGGGGAGGCTCTGGAAACACCATATATTTT. Translation gives CASSQGGGSGNTIYF.

This sequence joins TRBV15 and TRBJ2-3; 8 positions agree with TRBD2. CDR1 and CDR2 (germline): LNHNV, YYDKDF (reference sequence). The V segment lost 0 bases and the J segment 5 bases; nucleotides outside the gene matches: 4. This CDR3 is built from 15 residues. CDR3: CATSRERGGRDTQYF. The CDR3 bases are TGTGCCACCAGCAGAGAACGGGGGGGGCGAGATACGCAGTATTTT.

The rearrangement uses TRBV6-5 and TRBJ2-7, with D possibly TRBD2 on 5 matching bases. Germline assignment: CDR1 MNHEY and CDR2 SVGAGI. Trimming left V 5 bases short and J 6 bases short, with 14 bases between. The CDR3 spans 13 residues. CDR3 nucleotide sequence: TGTGCCAGCAGTCTAGGACGGGCGGGCGAGCAGTACTTC. This codes for CASSLGRAGEQYF.

The V gene is TRBV18, the J gene TRBJ1-2; tentatively, D is TRBD1 (6 bases). Germline CDR1 reads KGHSH; CDR2 reads LQKENI. The ends were cut back, 1 base at V and 0 bases at J, with 15 bases in the middle. This CDR3 is built from 17 residues. The CDR3 region is CASSPLPGQTTNYGYTF. CDR3 sequence (DNA): TGTGCCAGCTCACCACTCCCGGGACAAACCACTAACTATGGCTACACCTTC.